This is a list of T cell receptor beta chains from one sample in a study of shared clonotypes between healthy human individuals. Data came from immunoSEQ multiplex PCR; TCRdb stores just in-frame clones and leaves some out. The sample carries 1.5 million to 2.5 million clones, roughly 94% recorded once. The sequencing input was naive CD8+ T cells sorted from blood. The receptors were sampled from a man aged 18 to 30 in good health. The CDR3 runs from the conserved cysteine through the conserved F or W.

CDR3 protein: CASSAPPDRGYGYTF; J gene: TRBJ1-2; V gene: TRBV19; CDR3 length: 15
CDR3 protein: CASRGTGLGTEAFF; J gene: TRBJ1-1; V gene: TRBV2; CDR3 length: 14
CDR3 protein: CASSQEVKGRYGYTF; J gene: TRBJ1-2; V gene: TRBV4-2; CDR3 length: 15
CDR3 protein: CASSLIIYGAGYGYTF; J gene: TRBJ1-2; V gene: TRBV7-9; CDR3 length: 16
CDR3 protein: CASSPGQGETQYF; J gene: TRBJ2-5; V gene: TRBV28; CDR3 length: 13
CDR3 protein: CASTPLRGNRDTGELFF; J gene: TRBJ2-2; V gene: TRBV19; CDR3 length: 17
CDR3 protein: CASSNTQGIRYEQYF; J gene: TRBJ2-7; V gene: TRBV19; CDR3 length: 15
CDR3 protein: CASSSGTASQETQYF; J gene: TRBJ2-5; V gene: TRBV7-9; CDR3 length: 15
CDR3 protein: CASSVVAGPSGANVLTF; J gene: TRBJ2-6; V gene: TRBV9; CDR3 length: 17
CDR3 protein: CASSPGGESGELFF; J gene: TRBJ2-2; V gene: TRBV19; CDR3 length: 14
CDR3 protein: CASRPGGAGGYEQYF; J gene: TRBJ2-7; V gene: TRBV27; CDR3 length: 15
CDR3 protein: CASSDRTGIEPQHF; J gene: TRBJ1-5; V gene: TRBV6-1; CDR3 length: 14
CDR3 protein: CASHSGGYYGYTF; J gene: TRBJ1-2; V gene: TRBV28; CDR3 length: 13
CDR3 protein: CASTPAPYEQYF; J gene: TRBJ2-7; V gene: TRBV2; CDR3 length: 12
CDR3 protein: CAWSVKEGFSNEQFF; J gene: TRBJ2-1; V gene: TRBV30; CDR3 length: 15
CDR3 protein: CAISEFSTDTQYF; J gene: TRBJ2-3; V gene: TRBV10-3; CDR3 length: 13
CDR3 protein: CASSRTVIGTGELFF; J gene: TRBJ2-2; V gene: TRBV5-8; CDR3 length: 15
CDR3 protein: CASSLGGNYNEQFF; J gene: TRBJ2-1; V gene: TRBV7-9; CDR3 length: 14
CDR3 protein: CAWSFSSPAYEQYF; J gene: .; V gene: TRBV30; CDR3 length: 14
CDR3 protein: CAWDPTGSYNSPLHF; J gene: TRBJ1-6; V gene: TRBV30; CDR3 length: 15
CDR3 protein: CASSVESGVNQETQYF; J gene: TRBJ2-5; V gene: TRBV9; CDR3 length: 16
CDR3 protein: CASSQGSGSGNTIYF; J gene: TRBJ1-3; V gene: TRBV4-1; CDR3 length: 15
CDR3 protein: CASRTGDSPLHF; J gene: TRBJ1-6; V gene: TRBV19; CDR3 length: 12
CDR3 protein: CASSEAGGADTQYF; J gene: TRBJ2-3; V gene: TRBV2; CDR3 length: 14
CDR3 protein: CASSTGQANYGYTF; J gene: TRBJ1-2; V gene: TRBV7-2; CDR3 length: 14
CDR3 protein: CAWNESPGRTRSGANVLTF; J gene: TRBJ2-6; V gene: TRBV30; CDR3 length: 19
CDR3 protein: CAWSWQSTYNEQFF; J gene: TRBJ2-1; V gene: TRBV30; CDR3 length: 14
CDR3 protein: CASVERGAGTDTQYF; J gene: TRBJ2-3; V gene: TRBV6-6; CDR3 length: 15
CDR3 protein: CASSFWERAYEQYF; J gene: TRBJ2-7; V gene: TRBV5-6; CDR3 length: 14
CDR3 protein: CASSIDWGYEQYF; J gene: TRBJ2-7; V gene: TRBV19; CDR3 length: 13
CDR3 protein: CASSVGGLAGELFF; J gene: TRBJ2-2; V gene: TRBV9; CDR3 length: 14
CDR3 protein: CASSLSTGATEAFF; J gene: TRBJ1-1; V gene: TRBV27; CDR3 length: 14
CDR3 protein: CASVSTSYEQYF; J gene: TRBJ2-7; V gene: TRBV7-9; CDR3 length: 12
CDR3 protein: CASSLASLNEQYF; J gene: TRBJ2-7; V gene: TRBV5-5; CDR3 length: 13
CDR3 protein: CASSLTQGPLYGYTF; J gene: TRBJ1-2; V gene: TRBV27; CDR3 length: 15
CDR3 protein: CASTTTATWNTEAFF; J gene: TRBJ1-1; V gene: TRBV13; CDR3 length: 15
CDR3 protein: CASSAGAGNYGYTF; J gene: TRBJ1-2; V gene: TRBV2; CDR3 length: 14
CDR3 protein: CASSFLDSGISGYETQYF; J gene: TRBJ2-5; V gene: TRBV5-6; CDR3 length: 18
CDR3 protein: CATSPGRLYEQYF; J gene: TRBJ2-7; V gene: TRBV15; CDR3 length: 13
CDR3 protein: CASSPGTGDAYGYTF; J gene: TRBJ1-2; V gene: TRBV9; CDR3 length: 15
CDR3 protein: CASSLYFGTSGSDEQYF; J gene: TRBJ2-7; V gene: TRBV27; CDR3 length: 17
CDR3 protein: CASSPEVLGSANTEAFF; J gene: TRBJ1-1; V gene: TRBV9; CDR3 length: 17
CDR3 protein: CSVGSGQGLSGANVLTF; J gene: TRBJ2-6; V gene: TRBV29-1; CDR3 length: 17
CDR3 protein: CASSVAVDRAYGYTF; J gene: TRBJ1-2; V gene: TRBV9; CDR3 length: 15
CDR3 protein: CASSERLLAGEETQYF; J gene: TRBJ2-5; V gene: TRBV6-1; CDR3 length: 16
CDR3 protein: CASSQDAAGVGYNEQFF; J gene: TRBJ2-1; V gene: TRBV4-3; CDR3 length: 17
CDR3 protein: CAWGLTLF; J gene: TRBJ1-2; V gene: TRBV30; CDR3 length: 8
CDR3 protein: CASSADLGPIQWEQFF; J gene: TRBJ2-1; V gene: TRBV5-6; CDR3 length: 16
CDR3 protein: CAWSAGHQGGYTF; J gene: TRBJ1-2; V gene: TRBV30; CDR3 length: 13
CDR3 protein: CASSKGDSNQPQHF; J gene: TRBJ1-5; V gene: TRBV7-9; CDR3 length: 14
CDR3 protein: CASSLAGNTEAFF; J gene: TRBJ1-1; V gene: TRBV7-8; CDR3 length: 13